The 6 T cell receptor beta chains below all came from one sample that was sequenced in a study of cytomegalovirus exposure and HLA in healthy donors. Some clones are missing from TCRdb's copy, which holds only in-frame ones; the method was immunoSEQ multiplex PCR. The sample holds nearly 110,000 clones, roughly nine tenths seen once. The sequenced sample was PBMCs. All receptors derive from a woman younger than 30 in good health and CMV-seropositive.

This chain links TRBV6-1 with TRBJ1-2, with 8 bases aligning to TRBD1. The V segment lost 0 bases and the J segment 9 bases; nucleotides outside the gene matches: 9. The germline CDR1 and CDR2 sequences are MNHNS and SASEGT. The CDR3 runs to 15 residues. The CDR3 region has the DNA TGTGCCAGCAGTGAAGCACCCGGGACAGGAATTAGCTACACCTTC. As protein: CASSEAPGTGISYTF.

The J gene is TRBJ1-2, the V gene TRBV7-9; the D is unclear. This CDR3 comprises 14 residues. Germline CDR1 SEHNR, CDR2 FQNEAQ (reference sequence). V was clipped by 1 base and J by 3 bases, with 9 bases between them. The CDR3 DNA sequence: TGTGCCAGCAGCTTAGATGGAGGGCACTATGGCTACACCTTC. As protein: CASSLDGGHYGYTF. Using reference TRBV7-9 and TRBJ1-2 for the parts outside the CDR3, the full variable domain is DTGVSQNPRHKITKRGQNVTFRCDPISEHNRLYWYRQTLGQGPEFLTYFQNEAQLEKSRLLSDRFSAERPKGSFSTLEIQRTEQGDSAMYLCASSLDGGHYGYTFGSGTRLTVV.

This clone came up a few times. The chain links TRBV19 to TRBJ1-1; D unclear. V was shortened by 5 bases and J by 1 base, with 5 bases between the two germline ends. Per the germline V gene, CDR1 is LNHDA and CDR2 is SQIVND (reference sequence). This CDR3 has 12 residues. CDR3 sequence (DNA): TGTGCCAGTAGTCCATGGAACACTGAAGCTTTCTTT. Amino acid sequence: CASSPWNTEAFF.

The chain recombines TRBV2 with TRBJ2-7; tentative D call: TRBD2 (6 bases). Trimming left V 6 bases short and J 12 bases short, with 21 bases between. The CDR3 totals 13 residues. CDR1 and CDR2 (germline): SNHLY, FYNNEI. In nucleotides, the CDR3 is TGTGCCAGCAGGTTAAAGGTGGCAGGGAGGCGGTACTTC. Protein: CASRLKVAGRRYF.

The V and J genes are TRBV7-9 and TRBJ1-5, with TRBD1 as a possible D gene (6 bases). The CDR3 has 14 amino acids. V lost 2 bases to trimming and J lost 6 bases, with 11 bases between them. CDR1 is SEHNR, CDR2 FQNEAQ, per germline (reference sequence). CDR3 region: CASSLTGRGQPQHF. CDR3 DNA: TGTGCCAGCAGCTTAACCGGCAGGGGTCAGCCCCAGCATTTT.

This sequence joins TRBV29-1 and TRBJ2-6; D not resolved. The ends were cut back, 6 bases at V and 0 bases at J, with 6 bases in the middle. CDR3 length equals 13 residues. From germline, CDR1 is SQVTM and CDR2 ANQGSEA. This CDR3 reads CSVWLSGANVLTF. The CDR3 bases are TGCAGCGTCTGGCTCTCTGGGGCCAACGTCCTGACTTTC.